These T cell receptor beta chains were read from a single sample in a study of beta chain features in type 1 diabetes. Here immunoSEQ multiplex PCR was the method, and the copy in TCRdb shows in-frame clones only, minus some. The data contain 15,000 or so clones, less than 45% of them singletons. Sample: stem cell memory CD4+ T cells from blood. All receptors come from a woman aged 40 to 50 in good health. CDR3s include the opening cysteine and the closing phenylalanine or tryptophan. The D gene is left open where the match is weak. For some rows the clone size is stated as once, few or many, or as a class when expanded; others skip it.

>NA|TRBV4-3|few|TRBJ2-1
TGCGCCAGCAGCCGGATCCCGGGGGTGGATGAGCAGTTCTTC
CASSRIPGVDEQFF
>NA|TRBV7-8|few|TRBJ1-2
TGTGCCAGCGTTGTCCGGGCAGGGTTTGTCCTGGACTATGGCTACACCTTC
CASVVRAGFVLDYGYTF
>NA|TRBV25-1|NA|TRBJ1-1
TGTGCCAGCATTAACGGGGGGAACACTGAAGCTTTCTTT
CASINGGNTEAFF
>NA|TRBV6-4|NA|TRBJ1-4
TGTGCCAGCAGTGTCTTGTCGCCGGACAAGTCCTTTGGACCTTATGAAAAACTGTTTTTT
CASSVLSPDKSFGPYEKLFF
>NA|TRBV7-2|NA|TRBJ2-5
TGTGCCAGCAGCTCGGGACTCCAAGAGACCCAGTACTTC
CASSSGLQETQYF
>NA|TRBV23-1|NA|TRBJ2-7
TGCGCCAGCAGCGCCCCAACAGGGCGCCTACCCTACGAGCAGTACTTC
CASSAPTGRLPYEQYF
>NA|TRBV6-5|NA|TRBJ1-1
TGTGCCAGCAGTTACTCCAGGGAGAACACTGAAGCTTTCTTT
CASSYSRENTEAFF
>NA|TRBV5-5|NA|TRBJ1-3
TGTGCCAGCAGCTTGGCGACAGGATTCTCTGGAAACACCATATATTTT
CASSLATGFSGNTIYF
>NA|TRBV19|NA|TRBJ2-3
TGTGCCAGTAGTATCACGGCAGATACGCAGTATTTT
CASSITADTQYF
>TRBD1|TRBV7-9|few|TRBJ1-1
TGTGCCAGCAGCTTCCCGGGACAGGGGGGTTGGCGGGCGAACACTGAAGCTTTCTTT
CASSFPGQGGWRANTEAFF
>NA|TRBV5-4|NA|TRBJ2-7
TGTGCCAGCAGCACAAAAGAGGCCTACGAGCAGTACTTC
CASSTKEAYEQYF
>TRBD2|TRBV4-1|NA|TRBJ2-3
TGCGCCAGCAGCCGGGCAAATAGCGGGGAGGATACGCAGTATTTT
CASSRANSGEDTQYF
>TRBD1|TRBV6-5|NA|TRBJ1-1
TGTGCCAGCAGTGGGGGGACAGGGGGCCTTACTGAAGCTTTCTTT
CASSGGTGGLTEAFF
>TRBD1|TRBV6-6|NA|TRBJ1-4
TGTGCCAGCAGTGACAGGGAATTAACTAATGAAAAACTGTTTTTT
CASSDRELTNEKLFF
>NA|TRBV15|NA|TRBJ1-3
TGTGCCACCAGCAGAGAGATCGGGACACCTGGAAACACCATATATTTT
CATSREIGTPGNTIYF
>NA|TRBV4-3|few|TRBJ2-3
TGCGCCAGCAGCCAAGTTACTCTGGATACGCAGTATTTT
CASSQVTLDTQYF
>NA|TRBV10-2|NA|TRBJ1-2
TGCGCCAGCCACCCCGGGGGACCCCCTGGCTACACCTTC
CASHPGGPPGYTF
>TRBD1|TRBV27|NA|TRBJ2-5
TGTGCCAGCGGATGGACAGGGGGACAAGAGACCCAGTACTTC
CASGWTGGQETQYF
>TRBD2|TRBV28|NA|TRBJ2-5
TGTGCCAGCAGCCCCAGCGGGGGGGCCGTAACCCAGTACTTC
CASSPSGGAVTQYF
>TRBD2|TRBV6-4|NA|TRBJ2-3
TGTGCCAGCAGTGAGGCCGGGACTAGCGGGGGGATTCTGGATACGCAGTATTTT
CASSEAGTSGGILDTQYF
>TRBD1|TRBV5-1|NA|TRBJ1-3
TGCGCCAGCAGCGAGGACAGGGGAAACTCTGGAAACACCATATATTTT
CASSEDRGNSGNTIYF
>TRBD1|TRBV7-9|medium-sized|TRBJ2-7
TGTGCCAGCAGATACGGGACAGGCTACGAGCAGTACTTC
CASRYGTGYEQYF
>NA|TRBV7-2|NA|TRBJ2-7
TGTGCCAGCAGCCAGGACAGCTACGAGCAGTACTTC
CASSQDSYEQYF
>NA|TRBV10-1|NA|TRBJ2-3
TGCGCCAGCAGTGAGGGTCTCAGGGGTACGCAGTATTTT
CASSEGLRGTQYF
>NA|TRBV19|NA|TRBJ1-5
TGTGCCAGTAGTATCCCTACAGGGTTGCGGGATCAGCCCCAGCATTTT
CASSIPTGLRDQPQHF
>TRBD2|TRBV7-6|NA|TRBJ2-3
TGTGCCAGCAGCTTAGAAGGAGGCGGGCGGGAGACAGATACGCAGTATTTT
CASSLEGGGRETDTQYF
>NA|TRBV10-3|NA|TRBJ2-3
TGTGCCATCAGTGTAGTCGTGGATACGCAGTATTTT
CAISVVVDTQYF
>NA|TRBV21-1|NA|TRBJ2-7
TGTGCCAGCAGCAAAGAACAAATTAGCGGACAGGGGTTATCCTACGAGCAGTACTTC
CASSKEQISGQGLSYEQYF
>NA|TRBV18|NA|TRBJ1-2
TGTGCCAGCTCACCACCTGGGGCACAGGGTGGCTATGGCTACACCTTC
CASSPPGAQGGYGYTF
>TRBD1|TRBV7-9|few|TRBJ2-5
TGTGCCAGCAGCTTACAACAGGGGTTGTACTTC
CASSLQQGLYF
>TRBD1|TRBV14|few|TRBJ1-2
TGTGCCAGCAGCCACAGGGGGACAGAAGTTCGCACCTTC
CASSHRGTEVRTF
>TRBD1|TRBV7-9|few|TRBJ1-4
TGTGCCACCGGGGTACAGGGGTCTAATGAAAAACTGTTTTTT
CATGVQGSNEKLFF
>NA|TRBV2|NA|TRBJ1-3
TGTGCCAGCACGCCCGAGTTAGGAAACACCATATATTTT
CASTPELGNTIYF
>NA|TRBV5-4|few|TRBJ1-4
TGTGCCAGCAGCCCGGGCGGACAGAACTCAAATGAAAAACTGTTTTTT
CASSPGGQNSNEKLFF
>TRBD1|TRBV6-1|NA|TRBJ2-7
TGTGCCAGCAGTCCCCAAGGGGGCCCGATTTCCGAGCAGTACTTC
CASSPQGGPISEQYF
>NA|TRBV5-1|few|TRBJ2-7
TGCGCCAGCAGCTTGGCAGATGGCAGGGGTCTCATCGAGCAGTACTTC
CASSLADGRGLIEQYF
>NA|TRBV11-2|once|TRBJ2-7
TGTGCCAGCAGCTTAGGCCCAGGGTTAGGCTACGAGCAGTACTTC
CASSLGPGLGYEQYF
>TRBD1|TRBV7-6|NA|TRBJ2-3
TGTGCCAGCAGCTTAGTCGGGGGACAGGGTGGCACAGATACGCAGTATTTT
CASSLVGGQGGTDTQYF
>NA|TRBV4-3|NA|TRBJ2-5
TGCGCCAGCAGCCGGCCGAGGGAGACCCAGTACTTC
CASSRPRETQYF
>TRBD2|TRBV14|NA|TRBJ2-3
TGTGCCAGCAGCCTGACGGGGGGATGGACAGATACGCAGTATTTT
CASSLTGGWTDTQYF